Listed below are T cell receptor beta chains from one sample, sequenced in a study of early T cells in non-severe SARS-CoV-2 infection. TCRdb re-analysed the 5' RACE reads in MiXCR, keeping a single row per CDR3 protein. The sample includes about 45,000 distinct CDR3 sequences, around a tenth of them seen just once. What was sequenced was whole blood. The receptors come from an adult who was a healthcare worker with PCR-confirmed SARS-CoV-2 infection or an uninfected control (not recorded which). The CDR3 runs from the conserved cysteine through the conserved F or W. The D gene is left open where the match is weak. Only part of the rows carry a size: once, few, many, or a class if the clone is expanded.

D gene,clone size,J gene,V gene,CDR3 protein,CDR3 DNA
.,many,TRBJ2-3,TRBV2,CASSEALLERVNTDTQYF,TGTGCCAGCAGTGAAGCGCTTCTAGAGCGTGTTAACACAGATACGCAGTATTTT
TRBD2,many,TRBJ2-7,TRBV6-5,CASSYSSAGPSYEQYF,TGTGCCAGCAGTTACTCGTCAGCGGGGCCCTCCTACGAGCAGTACTTC
TRBD2,many,TRBJ2-1,TRBV20-1,CSASAGYGTSDEQFF,TGCAGTGCTAGCGCCGGTTACGGGACTAGCGATGAGCAGTTCTTC
.,many,TRBJ1-1,TRBV18,CASSGQGSGTEAFF,TGTGCCAGCTCAGGTCAGGGGAGTGGCACTGAAGCTTTCTTT
TRBD2,many,TRBJ2-1,TRBV30,CAWSVLGLAGMKDNEQFF,TGTGCCTGGAGTGTCCTGGGACTAGCGGGAATGAAGGACAATGAGCAGTTCTTC
.,many,TRBJ2-2,TRBV7-3,CASSLLEGWSASAGELFF,TGTGCCAGCAGCTTACTCGAGGGCTGGTCGGCGTCGGCCGGGGAGCTGTTTTTT
TRBD2,many,TRBJ2-3,TRBV10-3,CAISEGTSGDTQYF,TGTGCCATCAGTGAAGGGACTAGCGGGGATACGCAGTATTTT
TRBD2,few,TRBJ2-7,TRBV29-1,CSVNGLAAYEQYF,TGCAGCGTTAACGGCCTAGCGGCTTACGAGCAGTACTTC
.,.,TRBJ1-3,TRBV12-3/TRBV12-4,CASSSQSSAGNTIYF,TGTGCCAGCAGTTCCCAGAGCTCCGCTGGAAACACCATATATTTT
TRBD2,many,TRBJ2-7,TRBV19,CASGTSGGYEQYF,TGTGCCAGTGGTACTAGCGGGGGCTACGAGCAGTACTTC
TRBD2,many,TRBJ2-5,TRBV6-2/TRBV6-3,CASRGLAEETQYF,TGTGCCAGCAGGGGACTAGCGGAAGAGACCCAGTACTTC
.,few,TRBJ1-4,TRBV9,CASSVGGGVRRNEKLFF,TGTGCCAGCAGCGTAGGCGGGGGCGTCCGAAGGAATGAAAAACTGTTTTTT
.,many,TRBJ2-7,TRBV28,CASVATGRKQYF,TGTGCCAGCGTGGCTACCGGACGAAAGCAGTACTTC
.,.,TRBJ2-5,TRBV12-3/TRBV12-4,CASSFGEGETQYF,TGTGCCAGCAGTTTCGGCGAGGGAGAGACCCAGTACTTC
TRBD2,many,TRBJ2-1,TRBV7-3,CASSLTHGLAGASQFF,TGTGCCAGCAGCTTAACCCACGGACTAGCGGGAGCCTCACAGTTCTTC
.,many,TRBJ2-5,TRBV7-3,CASSPQLGEETQYF,TGTGCCAGCAGCCCACAACTGGGGGAAGAGACCCAGTACTTC
.,many,TRBJ2-3,TRBV7-3,CASSLDSYTDTQYF,TGTGCCAGCAGCTTAGACAGCTACACAGATACGCAGTATTTT
.,few,TRBJ2-7,TRBV14,CASSSPASSYEQYF,TGTGCCAGCAGTAGCCCAGCAAGTTCCTACGAGCAGTACTTC
.,.,TRBJ1-1,TRBV29-1,CSVWDRYTEAFF,TGCAGCGTGTGGGACCGATACACTGAAGCTTTCTTT
.,many,TRBJ2-7,TRBV28,CASKTPGGIYSYEQYF,TGTGCCAGCAAAACACCTGGGGGGATTTACTCCTACGAGCAGTACTTC
.,few,TRBJ2-1,TRBV18,CASSPPVHSHEQFF,TGTGCCAGCTCACCACCGGTCCATAGCCATGAGCAGTTCTTC
.,many,TRBJ2-2,TRBV4-1,CASSQGRDRGELFF,TGCGCCAGCAGCCAAGGGCGCGACAGGGGGGAGCTGTTTTTT
.,many,TRBJ2-7,TRBV6-2/TRBV6-3,CASSYLQGGEQYF,TGTGCCAGCAGTTACTTACAGGGTGGCGAGCAGTACTTC
TRBD2,.,TRBJ2-1,TRBV2,CASTWTSGRARNEQFF,TGTGCCAGCACATGGACTAGCGGGAGGGCCCGCAATGAGCAGTTCTTC
TRBD2,many,TRBJ2-7,TRBV28,CASSSYGLAEPYEQYF,TGTGCCAGCAGTTCCTACGGACTAGCGGAGCCCTACGAGCAGTACTTC
.,many,TRBJ2-2,TRBV7-9,CASSLRGFGELFF,TGTGCCAGCAGCTTACGAGGGTTTGGGGAGCTGTTTTTT
.,.,TRBJ2-1,TRBV6-6,CASSYGVSGRLGEQFF,TGTGCCAGCAGTTATGGGGTTTCCGGCCGACTAGGGGAGCAGTTCTTC
.,.,TRBJ1-5,TRBV20-1,CSARDPGGEYSNQPQHF,TGCAGTGCTAGAGATCCAGGCGGGGAATATAGCAATCAGCCCCAGCATTTT
.,few,TRBJ1-5,TRBV27,CASRPSRSNQPQHF,TGTGCCAGCAGGCCGTCCAGGAGCAATCAGCCCCAGCATTTT
.,few,TRBJ2-7,TRBV15,CATSRDRLLDEQYF,TGTGCCACCAGCAGAGATCGACTTCTTGACGAGCAGTACTTC
.,few,TRBJ1-6,TRBV9,CASSSTQNNSPLHF,TGTGCCAGCAGCTCAACACAGAATAATTCACCCCTCCACTTT
.,many,TRBJ1-2,TRBV6-1,CASSTGGYYGYTF,TGTGCCAGCAGTACAGGCGGGTACTATGGCTACACCTTC
.,few,TRBJ2-5,TRBV10-3,CAISDHRAGSKETQYF,TGTGCCATCAGTGACCACAGAGCCGGGAGCAAAGAGACCCAGTACTTC
TRBD1,many,TRBJ1-1,TRBV7-2,CASSQAPTGGTEAFF,TGTGCCAGCAGCCAAGCCCCGACAGGGGGCACTGAAGCTTTCTTT
.,many,TRBJ1-2,TRBV6-6,CASSYSREYYGYTF,TGTGCCAGCAGTTACTCTAGGGAGTACTATGGCTACACCTTC
TRBD1,many,TRBJ2-1,TRBV29-1,CSARTGNEQFF,TGCAGCGCACGGACAGGGAACGAGCAGTTCTTC
.,many,TRBJ2-7,TRBV27,CASSPSRGPYEQYF,TGTGCCAGCAGCCCATCGAGGGGTCCCTACGAGCAGTACTTC
.,.,TRBJ1-1,TRBV29-1,CSVEPGTNTEAFF,TGCAGCGTTGAACCAGGAACGAACACTGAAGCTTTCTTT
TRBD1,many,TRBJ1-5,TRBV7-8,CASSRSRGQGNQPQHF,TGTGCCAGCAGCCGGAGTCGGGGACAGGGGAATCAGCCCCAGCATTTT
.,many,TRBJ2-5,TRBV9,CASSVEEETQYF,TGTGCCAGCAGCGTAGAGGAGGAGACCCAGTACTTC
.,many,TRBJ2-1,TRBV6-6,CASSNPDNKEFF,TGTGCCAGCAGCAACCCCGACAATAAGGAGTTCTTC
.,few,TRBJ2-7,TRBV28,CASSLVGGSYEQYF,TGTGCCAGCAGTTTAGTGGGCGGGTCCTACGAGCAGTACTTC
TRBD1,.,TRBJ2-7,TRBV2,CASRTRTGGASREQYF,TGTGCCAGCAGGACAAGGACAGGGGGCGCCTCTAGAGAGCAGTACTTC
.,many,TRBJ2-1,TRBV2,CARRLVVDEQFF,TGTGCCAGAAGACTAGTAGTGGATGAGCAGTTCTTC
TRBD2,many,TRBJ2-7,TRBV12-3/TRBV12-4,CASSLASGRAAEQYF,TGTGCCAGCAGTTTAGCCAGCGGGAGGGCCGCCGAGCAGTACTTC
.,few,TRBJ2-2,TRBV6-5,CASRRSATPNTGELFF,TGTGCCAGCAGACGATCGGCAACACCGAACACCGGGGAGCTGTTTTTT